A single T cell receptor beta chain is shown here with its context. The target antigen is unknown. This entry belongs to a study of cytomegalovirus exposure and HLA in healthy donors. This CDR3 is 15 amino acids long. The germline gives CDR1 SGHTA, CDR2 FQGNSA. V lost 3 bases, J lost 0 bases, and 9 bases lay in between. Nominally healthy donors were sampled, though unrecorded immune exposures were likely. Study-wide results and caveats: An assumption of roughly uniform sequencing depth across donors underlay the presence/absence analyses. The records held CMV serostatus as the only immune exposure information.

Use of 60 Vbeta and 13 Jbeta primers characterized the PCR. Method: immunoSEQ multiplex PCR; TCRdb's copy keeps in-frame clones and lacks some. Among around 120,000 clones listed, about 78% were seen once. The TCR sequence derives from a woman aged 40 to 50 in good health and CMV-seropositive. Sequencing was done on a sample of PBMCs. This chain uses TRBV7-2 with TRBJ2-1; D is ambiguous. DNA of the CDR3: TGTGCCAGCAGCTTCGAGGTAAGCTCCTACAATGAGCAGTTCTTC. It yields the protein CASSFEVSSYNEQFF.